A single sample is the source of the 7 T cell receptor beta chains below, sequenced in a study of T cell changes during pregnancy in multiple sclerosis. Here immunoSEQ multiplex PCR was the method, and the copy in TCRdb shows in-frame clones only, minus some. Of 55,000 to 75,000 clones detected, more than 75% appear once; the ten largest clones hold approximately 1.3%. This specimen consisted of peripheral blood, obtained in the third trimester of pregnancy. The source of these receptors is a female donor in good health, enrolled as a control in a pregnancy study.

The chain carries TRBV18 and TRBJ1-1, with 7 bases that match TRBD1. This CDR3 is 14 amino acids long. Germline V CDR1 and CDR2: KGHSH, LQKENI. The J segment lost 11 bases and the V segment lost 3 bases, leaving 12 bases of the junction unmatched. This CDR3 reads CASSPPGQYAGAFF. The CDR3, as DNA: TGTGCCAGCTCACCCCCGGGACAGTACGCTGGGGCTTTCTTT.

The chain employs TRBV7-2 and TRBJ1-1, with TRBD1 identical over 10 bases. V was clipped by 2 bases and J by 7 bases; unmatched bases: 13. The CDR3 consists of 17 residues. The germline gives CDR1 SGHTA, CDR2 FQGNSA. This CDR3 is CASSLISGQGSRSEAFF. For the CDR3, the DNA is TGTGCCAGCAGCTTAATTTCGGGACAGGGGTCTCGGAGTGAAGCTTTCTTT.

V gene TRBV27 combines with J gene TRBJ1-1; weak D call: TRBD1 (6 bases). The CDR3 is 13 amino acids. Per germline, CDR1 MNHEY and CDR2 SMNVEV (reference sequence). Deletions cut 4 bases from V and 8 bases from J, with 14 bases between. CDR3: CASSSTRDREAFF. For the CDR3, the DNA is TGTGCCAGCAGTTCAACCCGCGACAGGGAAGCTTTCTTT.

The genes are TRBV12-5 and TRBJ2-7, with 7 bases lining up with TRBD1. Germline-derived CDR1 and CDR2 are LGHNT and FRNRAP. This CDR3 region has 14 residues. V trimming: 7 bases; J trimming: 0 bases; junction bases outside the gene matches: 6. The chain's CDR3 is CASVMSGGSYEQYF. CDR3 bases: TGTGCTAGTGTCATGTCAGGGGGCTCCTACGAGCAGTACTTC.

The V gene is TRBV27, the J gene TRBJ1-2; 7 bases align to TRBD1. The trim removed 5 bases at V and 8 bases at J, leaving 5 bases unmatched. CDR1 MNHEY and CDR2 SMNVEV come from the germline V gene (reference sequence). The CDR3 runs 12 residues. The CDR3 region is CASSPQGDGYTF. The CDR3 coding sequence is TGTGCCAGCAGTCCGCAGGGGGACGGCTACACCTTC.

The gene calls are TRBV6-1 and TRBJ2-1; TRBD1 might be the D (6 bases). Germline assignment: CDR1 MNHNS and CDR2 SASEGT. This CDR3 has 13 residues. V was cut by 5 bases and J by 4 bases, with 9 bases left in between. CDR3 protein: CASSLTGYNEQFF. DNA for the CDR3: TGTGCCAGCAGTCTCACAGGGTACAATGAGCAGTTCTTC.

The chain links TRBV9 to TRBJ1-6, with 11 nucleotides matching TRBD1. CDR3 size: 18 residues. Germline values: CDR1 SGDLS, CDR2 YYNGEE. Germline trimming cut 2 bases from V and 2 bases from J; bases unmatched to any gene: 6. The CDR3 spells CASSVEAGQGAYNSPLHF. CDR3 bases: TGTGCCAGCAGCGTCGAGGCGGGACAGGGGGCCTATAATTCACCCCTCCACTTT.